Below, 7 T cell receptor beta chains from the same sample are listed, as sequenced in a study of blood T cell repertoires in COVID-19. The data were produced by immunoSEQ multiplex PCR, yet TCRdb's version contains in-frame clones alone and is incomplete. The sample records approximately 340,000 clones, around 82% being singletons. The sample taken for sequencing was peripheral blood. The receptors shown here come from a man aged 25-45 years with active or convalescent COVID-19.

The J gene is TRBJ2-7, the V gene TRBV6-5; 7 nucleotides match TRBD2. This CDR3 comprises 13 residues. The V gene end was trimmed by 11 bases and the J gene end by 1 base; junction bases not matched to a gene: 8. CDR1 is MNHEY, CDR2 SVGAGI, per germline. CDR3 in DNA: TGTGCCCGTGGGGAGGGGCGGTCCTACGAGCAGTACTTC. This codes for CARGEGRSYEQYF.

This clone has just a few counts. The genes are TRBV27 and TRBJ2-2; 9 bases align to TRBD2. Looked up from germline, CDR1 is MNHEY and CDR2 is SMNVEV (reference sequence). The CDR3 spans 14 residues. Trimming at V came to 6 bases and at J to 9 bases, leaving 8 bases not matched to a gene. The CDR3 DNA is TGTGCCAGCAGCGCCGGACTAGCGACCAGGGAGCTGTTTTTT. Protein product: CASSAGLATRELFF.

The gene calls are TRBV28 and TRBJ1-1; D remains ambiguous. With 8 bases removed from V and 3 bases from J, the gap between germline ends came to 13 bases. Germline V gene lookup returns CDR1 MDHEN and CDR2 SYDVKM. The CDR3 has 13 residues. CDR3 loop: CASAEAPDTEAFF. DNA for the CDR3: TGTGCCAGCGCGGAGGCTCCGGACACTGAAGCTTTCTTT.

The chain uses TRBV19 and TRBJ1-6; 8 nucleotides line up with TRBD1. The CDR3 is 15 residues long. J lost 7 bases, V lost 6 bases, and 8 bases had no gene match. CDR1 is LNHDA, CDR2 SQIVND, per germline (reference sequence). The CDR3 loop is CASRPQGEANSPLHF. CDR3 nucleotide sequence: TGTGCCAGTAGGCCACAGGGGGAAGCGAATTCACCCCTCCACTTT.

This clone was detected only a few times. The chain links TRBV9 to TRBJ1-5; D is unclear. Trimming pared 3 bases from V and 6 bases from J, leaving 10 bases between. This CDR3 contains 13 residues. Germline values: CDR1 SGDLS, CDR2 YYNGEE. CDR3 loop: CASSAGIRQPQHF. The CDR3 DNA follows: TGTGCCAGCAGCGCAGGCATCCGTCAGCCCCAGCATTTT.

DNA for the CDR3: TGTGCCAGTAGTGTGGGGAGGGAACAGACCCAGTACTTC. Protein sequence: CASSVGREQTQYF. The chain joins TRBV19 to TRBJ2-5; 7 bases match TRBD2. With V trimmed by 5 bases and J by 6 bases, 6 bases remained unmatched. This CDR3 comprises 13 residues. Germline values: CDR1 LNHDA, CDR2 SQIVND (reference sequence).

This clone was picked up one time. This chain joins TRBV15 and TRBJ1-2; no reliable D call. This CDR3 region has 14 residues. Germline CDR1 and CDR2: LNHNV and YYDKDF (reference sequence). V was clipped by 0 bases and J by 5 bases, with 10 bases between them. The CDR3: CATSRDRGNYGYTF. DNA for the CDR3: TGTGCCACCAGCAGAGATCGCGGGAATTATGGCTACACCTTC.